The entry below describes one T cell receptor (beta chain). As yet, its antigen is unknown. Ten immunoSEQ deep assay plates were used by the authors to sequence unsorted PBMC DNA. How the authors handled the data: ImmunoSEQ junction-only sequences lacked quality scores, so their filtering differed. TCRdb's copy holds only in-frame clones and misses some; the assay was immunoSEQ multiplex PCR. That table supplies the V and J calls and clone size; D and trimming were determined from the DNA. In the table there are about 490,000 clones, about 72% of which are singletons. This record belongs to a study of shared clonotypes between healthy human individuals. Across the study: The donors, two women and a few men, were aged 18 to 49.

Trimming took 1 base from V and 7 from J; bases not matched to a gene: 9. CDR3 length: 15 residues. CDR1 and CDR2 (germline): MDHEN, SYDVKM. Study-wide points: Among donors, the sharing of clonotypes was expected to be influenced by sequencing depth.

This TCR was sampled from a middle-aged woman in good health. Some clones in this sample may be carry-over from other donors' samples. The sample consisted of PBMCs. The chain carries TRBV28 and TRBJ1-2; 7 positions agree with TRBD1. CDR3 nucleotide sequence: TGTGCCAGCAGTTTATCACTCCGGGACAGTGGTGGCTACACCTTC. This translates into CASSLSLRDSGGYTF.